A selection of T cell receptor beta chains follows, all from one sample in a study of technical replicates of blood from a handful of donors. Profiling relied on immunoSEQ multiplex PCR, and the TCRdb table lists in-frame clones only, not all of them. In the table there are 84,000 or so clones, 93% of which are singletons. Material for sequencing was T cells isolated from PBMCs. These receptors all stem from a human donor in good health. The CDR3 runs from the conserved cysteine through the conserved F or W. A D gene is named only where the DNA matches it firmly. A clone size is listed for some rows: how often the clone was seen (once, few, many), or a class if it is expanded.

j_gene: TRBJ1-5; d_gene: NA; v_gene: TRBV28; abundance: NA; CDR3aa: CASSYGTPYSNQPQHF; CDR3nt: TGTGCCAGCAGCTACGGGACACCTTATAGCAATCAGCCCCAGCATTTT
j_gene: TRBJ2-7; d_gene: TRBD2; v_gene: TRBV5-4; abundance: once; CDR3aa: CASSLELADDYEQYF; CDR3nt: TGTGCCAGCAGCTTGGAACTAGCGGACGACTACGAGCAGTACTTC
j_gene: TRBJ2-7; d_gene: NA; v_gene: TRBV7-9; abundance: NA; CDR3aa: CASRSADEQYF; CDR3nt: TGTGCCAGCAGATCTGCGGACGAGCAGTACTTC
j_gene: TRBJ2-7; d_gene: NA; v_gene: TRBV5-8; abundance: NA; CDR3aa: CASSLDSLSYEQYF; CDR3nt: TGTGCCAGCAGCTTGGACAGCCTTTCCTACGAGCAGTACTTC
j_gene: TRBJ2-2; d_gene: TRBD2; v_gene: TRBV7-6; abundance: NA; CDR3aa: CASSPIAGDTGELFF; CDR3nt: TGTGCCAGCAGCCCAATAGCGGGGGACACCGGGGAGCTGTTTTTT
j_gene: TRBJ2-5; d_gene: TRBD2; v_gene: TRBV9; abundance: NA; CDR3aa: CASSPGTSGETQYF; CDR3nt: TGTGCCAGCAGCCCAGGGACTAGCGGAGAGACCCAGTACTTC
j_gene: TRBJ2-1; d_gene: NA; v_gene: TRBV10-2; abundance: once; CDR3aa: CASATNNEQFF; CDR3nt: TGCGCCAGCGCAACAAACAATGAGCAGTTCTTC
j_gene: TRBJ2-1; d_gene: TRBD2; v_gene: TRBV27; abundance: NA; CDR3aa: CASSAGTSGDNEQFF; CDR3nt: TGTGCCAGCAGTGCCGGGACTAGCGGGGACAATGAGCAGTTCTTC
j_gene: TRBJ1-2; d_gene: NA; v_gene: TRBV7-2; abundance: NA; CDR3aa: CASSLTWENYGYTF; CDR3nt: TGTGCCAGCAGCCTGACCTGGGAGAACTATGGCTACACCTTC
j_gene: TRBJ2-1; d_gene: TRBD2; v_gene: TRBV5-1; abundance: once; CDR3aa: CASSLGLAGGNEQFF; CDR3nt: TGCGCCAGCAGCTTGGGACTAGCGGGAGGGAATGAGCAGTTCTTC
j_gene: TRBJ1-3; d_gene: TRBD1; v_gene: TRBV2; abundance: NA; CDR3aa: CASSEGGQSGNTIYF; CDR3nt: TGTGCCAGCAGTGAGGGGGGACAGTCCGGAAACACCATATATTTT
j_gene: TRBJ2-7; d_gene: TRBD1; v_gene: TRBV9; abundance: NA; CDR3aa: CASSLSTGSYEQYF; CDR3nt: TGTGCCAGCAGCCTCTCGACAGGGTCCTACGAGCAGTACTTC
j_gene: TRBJ2-7; d_gene: NA; v_gene: TRBV2; abundance: NA; CDR3aa: CAPFRDEQYF; CDR3nt: TGTGCCCCCTTCAGGGACGAGCAGTACTTC
j_gene: TRBJ2-7; d_gene: NA; v_gene: TRBV27; abundance: NA; CDR3aa: CASGSTGTYEQYF; CDR3nt: TGTGCCAGCGGATCGACAGGCACCTACGAGCAGTACTTC
j_gene: TRBJ2-3; d_gene: NA; v_gene: TRBV6-5; abundance: NA; CDR3aa: CASSPRLKGTDTQYF; CDR3nt: TGTGCCAGCAGCCCCCGACTTAAAGGCACAGATACGCAGTATTTT
j_gene: TRBJ2-1; d_gene: TRBD2; v_gene: TRBV27; abundance: NA; CDR3aa: CASSWGGEQFF; CDR3nt: TGTGCCAGCAGTTGGGGAGGGGAGCAGTTCTTC
j_gene: TRBJ2-7; d_gene: NA; v_gene: TRBV5-1; abundance: NA; CDR3aa: CASSLEIGSSYEQYF; CDR3nt: TGCGCCAGCAGCTTGGAAATCGGGTCTTCCTACGAGCAGTACTTC
j_gene: TRBJ1-1; d_gene: NA; v_gene: TRBV27; abundance: NA; CDR3aa: CASSLRGGIYTEAFF; CDR3nt: TGTGCCAGCAGCCTTCGAGGGGGAATCTACACTGAAGCTTTCTTT
j_gene: TRBJ1-1; d_gene: TRBD1; v_gene: TRBV6-5; abundance: NA; CDR3aa: CASRDRAVRAFF; CDR3nt: TGTGCCAGCAGAGACAGGGCTGTGAGAGCTTTCTTT
j_gene: TRBJ2-7; d_gene: NA; v_gene: TRBV28; abundance: NA; CDR3aa: CASSSQGSHEQYF; CDR3nt: TGTGCCAGCAGTTCACAGGGTTCCCACGAGCAGTACTTC
j_gene: TRBJ2-7; d_gene: NA; v_gene: TRBV28; abundance: NA; CDR3aa: CATGGNSYEQYF; CDR3nt: TGTGCCACCGGAGGAAACTCCTACGAGCAGTACTTC
j_gene: TRBJ1-5; d_gene: NA; v_gene: TRBV2; abundance: NA; CDR3aa: CASSARGDNQPQHF; CDR3nt: TGTGCCAGCAGTGCCCGGGGAGACAATCAGCCCCAGCATTTT
j_gene: TRBJ2-5; d_gene: NA; v_gene: TRBV30; abundance: NA; CDR3aa: CAWSGLETQYF; CDR3nt: TGTGCCTGGAGTGGTCTAGAGACCCAGTACTTC
j_gene: TRBJ2-1; d_gene: TRBD2; v_gene: TRBV5-4; abundance: NA; CDR3aa: CASSQGTSGIKIKFF; CDR3nt: TGTGCCAGCAGCCAGGGGACTAGCGGGATCAAGATTAAGTTCTTC
j_gene: TRBJ1-5; d_gene: TRBD1; v_gene: TRBV2; abundance: NA; CDR3aa: CASSGGQGDNQPQHF; CDR3nt: TGTGCCAGCAGTGGAGGACAGGGAGACAATCAGCCCCAGCATTTT
j_gene: TRBJ1-1; d_gene: NA; v_gene: TRBV15; abundance: NA; CDR3aa: CATSRDEGSGNTEAFF; CDR3nt: TGTGCCACCAGCAGAGACGAAGGATCAGGGAACACTGAAGCTTTCTTT
j_gene: TRBJ2-3; d_gene: TRBD1; v_gene: TRBV10-1; abundance: NA; CDR3aa: CASSERTGGLTDTQYF; CDR3nt: TGCGCCAGCAGTGAGCGGACAGGGGGGCTGACAGATACGCAGTATTTT
j_gene: TRBJ2-7; d_gene: NA; v_gene: TRBV4-1; abundance: once; CDR3aa: CASSQGGGYEQYF; CDR3nt: TGCGCCAGCAGCCAAGGCGGAGGCTACGAGCAGTACTTC
j_gene: TRBJ2-7; d_gene: NA; v_gene: TRBV9; abundance: NA; CDR3aa: CASSVGLRIYEQYF; CDR3nt: TGTGCCAGCAGCGTAGGTCTGCGGATCTACGAGCAGTACTTC
j_gene: TRBJ2-3; d_gene: NA; v_gene: TRBV6-4; abundance: NA; CDR3aa: CANCGTRDSPTDTQYF; CDR3nt: TGTGCCAACTGTGGGACGAGGGACTCCCCCACAGATACGCAGTATTTT
j_gene: TRBJ1-5; d_gene: NA; v_gene: TRBV30; abundance: NA; CDR3aa: CAWSPRIGGLLFLNQPQHF; CDR3nt: TGTGCCTGGAGTCCCCGGATCGGGGGGCTATTATTCCTCAATCAGCCCCAGCATTTT
j_gene: TRBJ2-1; d_gene: TRBD2; v_gene: TRBV2; abundance: NA; CDR3aa: CATEAGDSYNEQFF; CDR3nt: TGTGCCACCGAGGCGGGGGACTCCTACAATGAGCAGTTCTTC
j_gene: TRBJ1-2; d_gene: TRBD1; v_gene: TRBV19; abundance: NA; CDR3aa: CASSMGTVAYGYTF; CDR3nt: TGTGCCAGTAGTATGGGGACAGTGGCCTATGGCTACACCTTC
j_gene: TRBJ2-1; d_gene: TRBD1; v_gene: TRBV7-9; abundance: NA; CDR3aa: CASRPDRGFYNEQFF; CDR3nt: TGTGCCAGCAGACCAGACAGGGGGTTCTACAATGAGCAGTTCTTC
j_gene: TRBJ2-7; d_gene: TRBD1; v_gene: TRBV11-2; abundance: NA; CDR3aa: CASSLGSRDRAYEQYF; CDR3nt: TGTGCCAGCAGCTTAGGCTCCCGGGACAGGGCCTACGAGCAGTACTTC
j_gene: TRBJ2-7; d_gene: TRBD1; v_gene: TRBV27; abundance: NA; CDR3aa: CASSLAPGGPYEQYF; CDR3nt: TGTGCCAGCAGTTTAGCACCAGGGGGACCGTACGAGCAGTACTTC
j_gene: TRBJ2-7; d_gene: TRBD1; v_gene: TRBV9; abundance: NA; CDR3aa: CASRLTGDSVHSYEQYF; CDR3nt: TGTGCCAGCAGGCTTACCGGGGACAGCGTTCATTCCTACGAGCAGTACTTC